The present T cell receptor beta chain was sequenced within a study of circulating CD8 cells and anti-PD-1 response in melanoma. The QIAseq Immune Repertoire TCR panel built the libraries from roughly 15 ng of total RNA. One entry per CDR3 protein results from TCRdb running MiXCR on the reads. The repertoire consists of about 710 distinct CDR3 sequences, with roughly 5.5% occurring once and the leading ten covering approximately 7.2%. This clonotype is medium-sized by share. Its target is not known. Germline values: CDR1 PRHDT, CDR2 FYEKMQ (reference sequence). This CDR3 has 15 amino acids. With 5 bases clipped from V and 5 bases from J, the junction kept 10 bases outside the gene matches. Four subsets defined by PD-1 and/or TIGIT were sorted from live CD3+CD8+TCRalphabeta+ cells. Study-wide results and limits: TIGIT repertoires were least diverse, DNEG repertoires most diverse. Previously treated and treatment-naive patients were pooled together.

This receptor was taken from a human donor with melanoma. The V call is TRBV13, the J call TRBJ2-5; 8 nucleotides match TRBD1. The sample consisted of CD8+ T cells from PBMCs, taken at baseline or after one month of anti-PD-1 therapy (not recorded which). The CDR3 nucleotides read TGTGCCAGCAGCACCCGGACAGGGATACGCGAGACCCAGTACTTC. Encoded protein: CASSTRTGIRETQYF.